One and the same sample provided the 12 T cell receptor beta chains below, sequenced in a study of T cells expressing NK-cell markers. TCRdb reanalyzed the 5' RACE reads, giving one entry per CDR3 protein sequence and no DNA. In total, the table holds around 470,000 distinct CDR3 sequences. Sequenced: blood T cells: a sorted CD56 or NKG2C T cell subset, CD4+ or CD8+ T cells, or bulk PBMC T cells (not recorded which). The receptors originated from a woman between 50 and 59 years old in good health.

The chain is built from TRBV4-1 and TRBJ2-3. This CDR3 is 17 amino acids long. Per germline, CDR1 MGHRA and CDR2 YSYEKL. CDR3 in amino acids: CASSQDPPGSRTDTQYF.

The J gene is TRBJ2-4, the V gene TRBV6-2 or TRBV6-3; TCRdb proposes TRBD2, but this gene call is untestable without DNA. The CDR3 is 19 residues long. Germline CDR1 is MNHEY and CDR2 is SVGEGT. This CDR3 is CASSSSGSIWSSAKNIQYF.

The V and J genes are TRBV28 and TRBJ2-1; TCRdb lists TRBD2, though no DNA is available to test this call. This CDR3 region has 15 residues. CDR1 and CDR2 from the germline V gene are MDHEN and SYDVKM. CDR3 sequence: CASNTAGRLHNEQFF.

The chain combines TRBV7-9 with TRBJ2-1; TCRdb selects TRBD2, and the lack of DNA leaves this call unchecked. This CDR3 contains 13 residues. Germline values: CDR1 SEHNR, CDR2 FQNEAQ (reference sequence). CDR3 in amino acids: CASSLREYNEQFF.

The chain joins TRBV11-3 to TRBJ2-2; lacking DNA, the TRBD1 call made by TCRdb goes unchecked. CDR3 size: 15 residues. Germline assignment: CDR1 SGHNT and CDR2 YENEEA. The CDR3 reads CASSTSDKNTGELFF.

The chain couples TRBV5-6 to TRBJ2-4; TCRdb designates TRBD2, a call that cannot be tested without DNA. This CDR3 contains 17 residues. Per germline, CDR1 SGHDT and CDR2 YYEEEE. The CDR3 loop reads CASSLAGLAGGPDIQYF.

The V and J genes are TRBV20-1 and TRBJ1-1; absent DNA, TCRdb's TRBD1 call cannot be checked. Germline CDR1 reads DFQATT; CDR2 reads SNEGSKA (reference sequence). The CDR3 has 13 amino acids. The CDR3 is CSAPEPGRPEAFF.

The chain carries TRBV11-3 and TRBJ1-4. CDR3 length equals 14 residues. Germline V lookup: CDR1 SGHNT, CDR2 YENEEA. The CDR3 spells CASSLGSEDEKLFF.

The chain joins TRBV24-1 to TRBJ2-1. The CDR3 totals 13 residues. Germline V lookup: CDR1 KGHDR, CDR2 SFDVKD. This chain's CDR3 is CATSDFGNNEQFF.

The chain uses TRBV3-1 and TRBJ2-2; TCRdb's D call of TRBD2 is untestable without DNA. CDR1 LGHDT and CDR2 YNNKEL come from the germline V gene (reference sequence). The CDR3 covers 16 residues. CDR3 region: CASSQLLAGVGGELFF.

V gene TRBV7-8 combines with J gene TRBJ2-5; absent DNA, TCRdb's TRBD2 call cannot be checked. The CDR3 sequence is 18 residues long. Per germline, CDR1 SGHVS and CDR2 FQNEAQ. CDR3: CASSLPLRLAGAGRPQYF.

V is TRBV27 and J is TRBJ2-7; the D gene TCRdb calls, TRBD1, cannot be checked with no DNA. CDR3 size: 14 residues. Germline CDR1 is MNHEY and CDR2 is SMNVEV (reference sequence). CDR3 loop: CASARTGASYEQYF.